This T cell receptor beta chain was recorded in a study of T cell responses to AZD1222 COVID-19 vaccine. Study-wide results and limits: Spike as a whole was targeted by vaccine-associated CD4 TCRs, dominant at 160-218 and 743-854. Spike-specific TCR breadth and depth grew following two AZD1222 doses. Among the donors, most were white British and more were female, and clonal diversity was possibly underestimated.

This clone is a singleton in its sample. The antigen remains unidentified. The germline V and J ends were trimmed by 3 bases and 5 bases, with 11 bases remaining between them. There are 14 residues in the CDR3. Germline values: CDR1 MGHRA, CDR2 YSYEKL. TCRdb's table, derived via immunoSEQ multiplex PCR, lists solely in-frame clones and lacks some. The data contain tens of thousands of clones, 80% to 90% of them singletons. The study pooled second doses at about 4 or about 12 weeks. The source was peripheral blood, collected 28 days after the second AZD1222 dose. This clonotype originated in an adult who received the AZD1222 COVID-19 vaccine. The chain has TRBV4-1 and TRBJ1-5; D unclear. CDR3 residues: CASSQGPVDQPQHF. The CDR3, as DNA: TGCGCCAGCAGCCAGGGTCCAGTTGATCAGCCCCAGCATTTT.